The 5 T cell receptor beta chains reported below all come from one sample, sequenced in a study of T cells in Graves' hyperthyroidism and ophthalmopathy. Using RNA transcripts as the source, TCR beta CDR3 regions were amplified. Researchers ran a first-round RT-PCR on the TCR CDR3 using the HTBI primer set. TCRdb redid the calling of the multiplex PCR reads with MiXCR, one entry per CDR3 protein. The table lists about 410,000 distinct CDR3 sequences, roughly 14% of them singletons. Sequencing used blood. Receptors originate from a man aged 18-30 years with Graves' ophthalmopathy.

The CDR3 spells CASSPSGGDVEQFF. CDR3 coding DNA: TGTGCCAGCAGCCCTAGCGGGGGGGATGTTGAGCAGTTCTTC. V is TRBV3-1 and J is TRBJ2-1, with 12 bases lining up with TRBD2. The junction had 4 bases not matched to a gene; V was cut back by 4 bases and J by 9 bases. The CDR3 spans 14 residues. CDR1 and CDR2 from the germline V gene are LGHDT and YNNKEL (reference sequence).

The V gene is TRBV5-1, the J gene TRBJ2-1, with TRBD2 identical over 9 bases. The CDR3 contains 18 residues. J was trimmed by 3 bases and V by 4 bases; bases with no gene match: 14. Per the germline V gene, CDR1 is SGHRS and CDR2 is YFSETQ. The CDR3 DNA follows: TGCGCCAGCAGCCACCCCCCTTCCTCTAGCGGGGACTACAATGAGCAGTTCTTC. Translated, it gives CASSHPPSSSGDYNEQFF.

This clonotype was counted a few times. The rearrangement uses TRBV30 and TRBJ2-1, with 7 bases lining up with TRBD2. The end of the DNA aligns better with TRBJ2-7, so the J call may be wrong. Germline V lookup: CDR1 GTSNPN, CDR2 SVGIG (reference sequence). This CDR3 is 14 amino acids long. CDR3 in DNA: TGTGCCTGGAGCACCGGACTAGTAAGCAATGAGCAGTACTTC. It codes for CAWSTGLVSNEQYF.

This clonotype was observed many times. V and J are TRBV12-3 or TRBV12-4 and TRBJ1-1; 7 nucleotides align to TRBD1. V lost 5 bases to trimming and J lost 4 bases; unmatched junction nucleotides: 10. The CDR3 loop spans 15 amino acids. The CDR3 region has the DNA TGTGCCAGCAGTCTACAGGGGCTACAAGGCACTGAAGCTTTCTTT. Its protein is CASSLQGLQGTEAFF.

Concerning this clonotype itself: A read error may be the cause here, since a much bigger clone is one base away. As the CDR3 is not closed by the conserved phenylalanine or tryptophan, this likely results from a read error. The chain has TRBV2 and TRBJ1-5, with a weak D call TRBD1 (5 bases). CDR1 and CDR2 (germline): SNHLY, FYNNEI. There are 15 residues in the CDR3. V shed 7 bases and J shed 6 bases, with 19 bases lying between them. CDR3 amino acids: CASIRQGDFGQPQHL. The CDR3 DNA reads as TGTGCCAGCATTCGGCAGGGAGACTTTGGTCAGCCCCAGCATCTT.